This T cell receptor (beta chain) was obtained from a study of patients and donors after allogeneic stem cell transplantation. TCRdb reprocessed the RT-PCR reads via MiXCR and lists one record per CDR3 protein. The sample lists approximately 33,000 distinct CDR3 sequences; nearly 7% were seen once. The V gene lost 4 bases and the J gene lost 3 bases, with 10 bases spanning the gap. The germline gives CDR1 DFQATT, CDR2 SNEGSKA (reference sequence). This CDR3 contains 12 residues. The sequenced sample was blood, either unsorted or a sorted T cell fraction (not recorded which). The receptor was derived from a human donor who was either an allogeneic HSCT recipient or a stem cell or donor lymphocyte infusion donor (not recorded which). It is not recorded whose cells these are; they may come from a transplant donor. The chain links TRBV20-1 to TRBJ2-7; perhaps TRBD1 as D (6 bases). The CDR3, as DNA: TGCAGTGCTAAGAGGGGGAGCTACGAGCAGTACTTC. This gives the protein CSAKRGSYEQYF.